A single sample gave rise to the 14 T cell receptor beta chains below, sequenced in a study of shared clonotypes between healthy human individuals. Profiling relied on immunoSEQ multiplex PCR, and the TCRdb table lists in-frame clones only, not all of them. The repertoire includes 2 million to 2.5 million clones, 85% to 95% of them detected once, and around 0.35% sits in the top ten. The sequenced sample was naive CD4+ T cells from PBMCs. Regarding subset: CD45RA+ positively selected. Source of these receptors: a man aged 18 to 30 in good health. Some clones in this sample may be carry-over from other donors' samples.

Of note for this clone: A much bigger clone sits one base away, suggesting this may be a read error. The same CDR3 is also encoded by other DNA sequences in this sample. CDR3 sequence: CASSPQETQYF. The CDR3 region has the DNA TGTGCCAGCAGCCCCCAAGAGACCCAGTACTTC. The V gene is TRBV7-9, the J gene TRBJ2-5; D unresolved. The CDR3 consists of 11 residues. Germline CDR1 is SEHNR and CDR2 is FQNEAQ (reference sequence). V lost 5 bases and J 1 base, leaving 2 bases between the germline ends.

J is TRBJ1-1 and V is TRBV7-3, with D possibly TRBD1 on 5 matching bases. Germline CDR1 is SGHTA and CDR2 is FQGTGA. This CDR3 has 16 amino acids. Trimming shortened V by 2 bases and J by 2 bases, and 15 bases separated the two germline ends. CDR3 DNA: TGTGCCAGCAGCTTAGTGAGGACCGGGACCAACACTGAAGCTTTCTTT. This sequence encodes CASSLVRTGTNTEAFF.

The chain couples TRBV19 to TRBJ1-1; TRBD1 might be the D (6 bases). The V gene lost 3 bases and the J gene lost 10 bases, with 15 bases spanning the gap. The germline V gene has CDR1 LNHDA and CDR2 SQIVND (reference sequence). The CDR3 is made up of 13 amino acids. The CDR3 bases are TGTGCCAGTAGTATTTCACAGGGAGGTCGAGCTTTCTTT. This encodes CASSISQGGRAFF.

This clone was picked up one time. The chain carries TRBV5-1 and TRBJ2-6, with a weak D call TRBD1 (6 bases). The germline V gene has CDR1 SGHRS and CDR2 YFSETQ. V lost 0 bases and J 2 bases, leaving 12 bases between the germline ends. The CDR3 length is 17 residues. CDR3 loop: CASSLEAGVTGANVLTF. The CDR3 bases are TGCGCCAGCAGCTTGGAGGCAGGGGTTACTGGGGCCAACGTCCTGACTTTC.

The chain has TRBV6-1 and TRBJ1-5; unclear D gene. The ends were cut back, 2 bases at V and 4 bases at J, with 9 bases in the middle. The CDR3 covers 14 residues. The germline V gene has CDR1 MNHNS and CDR2 SASEGT. Here the CDR3 DNA reads TGTGCCAGCAGTGAAAGTGCCCCGAATCAGCCCCAGCATTTT. Amino acids: CASSESAPNQPQHF.

V and J are TRBV30 and TRBJ2-7; 11 bases agree with TRBD2. Germline CDR1 GTSNPN, CDR2 SVGIG (reference sequence). This CDR3 is 15 amino acids long. The V segment lost 1 base and the J segment 4 bases; nucleotides outside the gene matches: 6. The CDR3: CAWSARLAGLYEQYF. CDR3 coding DNA: TGTGCCTGGAGTGCCCGACTAGCGGGGTTATACGAGCAGTACTTC.

V and J are TRBV27 and TRBJ1-1; TRBD1 matches 8 bases. The CDR3 totals 15 residues. The germline gives CDR1 MNHEY, CDR2 SMNVEV (reference sequence). Unmatched junction bases numbered 6, after V lost 5 bases and J lost 1 base. This CDR3 reads CASSPQDRANTEAFF. DNA for the CDR3: TGTGCCAGCAGTCCACAGGACAGGGCGAACACTGAAGCTTTCTTT.

This sequence joins TRBV29-1 and TRBJ1-3; 10 positions agree with TRBD1. J gave up 6 bases and V 6 bases, and 8 bases lay outside the gene matches. The germline CDR1 and CDR2 sequences are SQVTM and ANQGSEA. This CDR3 contains 14 residues. DNA for the CDR3: TGCAGCGTGGGGACAGGGGCCTTAGAAAACACCATATATTTT. This gives the protein CSVGTGALENTIYF.

This rearrangement joins TRBV18 to TRBJ2-5; 10 bases align to TRBD2. V lost 6 bases to trimming and J lost 2 bases; unmatched junction nucleotides: 9. There are 16 residues in the CDR3. The V gene's germline CDR1 is KGHSH and CDR2 LQKENI. The CDR3 DNA sequence: TGTGCCAGCTCTTACGGGACTAGCGAGACACAAGAGACCCAGTACTTC. It encodes CASSYGTSETQETQYF.

The J gene is TRBJ2-3, the V gene TRBV5-5, with no clear D. The germline gives CDR1 SGHKS, CDR2 YYEKEE (reference sequence). V was cut by 1 base and J by 4 bases, with 10 bases left in between. There are 14 residues in the CDR3. CDR3 coding DNA: TGTGCCAGCAGCTTGAGTGGGTTTGCAGATACGCAGTATTTT. It codes for CASSLSGFADTQYF.

The gene calls are TRBV27 and TRBJ2-7, with no clear D. The CDR3 consists of 10 residues. In germline, CDR1 is MNHEY, CDR2 SMNVEV (reference sequence). Trimming stripped 3 bases from V and 7 bases from J, with 4 bases between. CDR3 sequence (DNA): TGTGCCAGCAGTTTTAAAGAGCAGTACTTC. As protein: CASSFKEQYF.

The chain combines TRBV2 with TRBJ1-2; D is ambiguous. V lost 9 bases and J 0 bases, leaving 17 bases between the germline ends. This CDR3 spans 15 amino acids. The germline V gene encodes CDR1 SNHLY and CDR2 FYNNEI. For the CDR3, the DNA is TGTGCCAGTACAACGGGCCCAGCCGCTAACTATGGCTACACCTTC. Protein: CASTTGPAANYGYTF.

This rearrangement joins TRBV7-2 to TRBJ2-5, with no clear D. Germline CDR1 and CDR2: SGHTA and FQGNSA. The CDR3 runs to 15 residues. The V gene lost 4 bases and the J gene lost 3 bases, with 15 bases spanning the gap. In DNA form, the CDR3 reads TGTGCCAGCAGCTCCCGTAGGGCATCTAAAGAGACCCAGTACTTC. Encoded protein: CASSSRRASKETQYF.

CDR3 in amino acids: CASSFSIQGGGNTEAFF. Written as DNA, the CDR3 is TGTGCCAGCAGCTTCTCGATACAGGGCGGGGGGAACACTGAAGCTTTCTTT. The rearrangement uses TRBV7-9 and TRBJ1-1; a weak D match, TRBD1 (6 bases). Germline V lookup: CDR1 SEHNR, CDR2 FQNEAQ (reference sequence). V shed 3 bases and J shed 1 base, with 18 bases lying between them. The CDR3 is made up of 17 amino acids.